This TCR beta chain was obtained from a study of technical replicates of blood from a few donors. Some clones are missing from TCRdb's copy, which holds only in-frame ones; the method was immunoSEQ multiplex PCR. The sample lists 75,000 to 90,000 clones; 93% were seen once. The trim removed 4 bases at V and 6 bases at J, leaving 14 bases unmatched. The CDR3 spans 16 residues. Per the germline V gene, CDR1 is SNHLY and CDR2 is FYNNEI. Input material: T cells isolated from PBMCs. The clonotype comes from a human donor in good health. The rearrangement links TRBV2 to TRBJ2-5, with TRBD1 matching 7 bases. CDR3: CASSGNWDRGGKTQYF. The CDR3 DNA is TGTGCCAGCAGTGGGAACTGGGACAGAGGTGGGAAGACCCAGTACTTC.